These 23 T cell receptor beta chains were all obtained from the same sample, sequenced in a study of cytomegalovirus exposure and HLA in healthy donors. This PCR relied on a set of 60 Vbeta primers and 13 Jbeta primers. The method was immunoSEQ multiplex PCR; TCRdb's version includes in-frame clones alone and lacks a portion of them. The sample lists some 170,000 clones, roughly four fifths occurring once. Sequenced input: PBMCs. These receptors came from a man aged 45-65 years in good health and CMV-seropositive.

The V call is TRBV5-5, the J call TRBJ2-3; TRBD1 matches at 8 bases. CDR1 is SGHKS, CDR2 YYEKEE, per germline (reference sequence). This CDR3 has 15 residues. Germline trimming cut 4 bases from V and 3 bases from J; bases unmatched to any gene: 7. CDR3 region: CASSHRTGKTDTQYF. In DNA, the CDR3 is TGTGCCAGCAGCCACCGGACAGGGAAGACAGATACGCAGTATTTT.

V is TRBV4-2 and J is TRBJ2-1; 9 bases are shared with TRBD1. After removal of 2 bases from V and 3 bases from J, the junction contained 8 bases not matched to a gene. Per the germline V gene, CDR1 is LGHNA and CDR2 is YNFKEQ. The CDR3 loop spans 17 amino acids. The chain's CDR3 is CASSQTGGWSGYNEQFF. The CDR3, as DNA: TGTGCCAGCAGCCAAACAGGGGGCTGGAGTGGCTACAATGAGCAGTTCTTC.

V usage is TRBV5-1 and J usage is TRBJ2-1; 11 bases line up with TRBD2. The CDR3 extends over 15 amino acids. The germline gives CDR1 SGHRS, CDR2 YFSETQ. Trimming removed 4 bases from V and 5 bases from J; junction bases left unmatched: 5. CDR3 in DNA: TGCGCCAGCAGCGAACTAGCGGGAGAGAACAATGAGCAGTTCTTC. It translates to CASSELAGENNEQFF.

CDR3 sequence (DNA): TGTGCCAGCAGTGCGGACAGGGGCCTTTATGGCTACACCTTC. It codes for CASSADRGLYGYTF. This chain links TRBV6-1 with TRBJ1-2; 9 nucleotides match TRBD1. The CDR3 loop spans 14 amino acids. The ends lost 4 bases at V and 5 bases at J; junction bases unmatched: 5. CDR1 is MNHNS and CDR2 is SASEGT in the germline V gene.

The V and J genes are TRBV19 and TRBJ2-1; 9 positions match TRBD2. This CDR3 spans 15 amino acids. The germline CDR1 and CDR2 sequences are LNHDA and SQIVND (reference sequence). J lost 4 bases, V lost 6 bases, and 7 bases had no gene match. The CDR3 nucleotides are TGTGCCAGTAGGATGACTAGCGGAAATTACAATGAGCAGTTCTTC. Residues: CASRMTSGNYNEQFF.

This chain connects TRBV7-2 to TRBJ2-1; 7 positions match TRBD2. J lost 8 bases, V lost 1 base, and 8 bases had no gene match. Per the germline V gene, CDR1 is SGHTA and CDR2 is FQGNSA. The CDR3 has 15 amino acids. CDR3 in DNA: TGTGCCAGCAGCTTAGTAGTGGGAGGGCAGGATGAGCAGTTCTTC. The encoded protein is CASSLVVGGQDEQFF.

The genes are TRBV28 and TRBJ1-2; D gene unclear. In germline, CDR1 is MDHEN, CDR2 SYDVKM. V lost 9 bases and J lost 0, with 8 bases in between. CDR3 length: 12 amino acids. The chain's CDR3 is CASKEPNYGYTF. DNA for the CDR3: TGTGCCAGTAAGGAGCCTAACTATGGCTACACCTTC.

This clone has just one count. The rearrangement links TRBV23-1 to TRBJ1-2, with D unclear. TRBV23-1 is annotated as an ORF whose role is uncertain. This CDR3 is 19 amino acids long. The V end lost 4 bases, the J end lost 4 bases, and 28 bases lay between the germline ends. The CDR3 bases are TGCGCCAGCAGTCGATCAAATCCCCCCGGGGTAGAAGAAGGCTATGGCTACACCTTC. This sequence encodes CASSRSNPPGVEEGYGYTF.

The chain couples TRBV29-1 to TRBJ1-2; perhaps TRBD1 as D (5 bases). The CDR3 is 13 residues long. V dropped 5 bases and J dropped 4 bases, with 14 bases sitting between them. Germline V gives CDR1 SQVTM, CDR2 ANQGSEA. This chain's CDR3 is CSVYSRVGYGYTF. Here the CDR3 DNA reads TGCAGCGTTTACAGCAGGGTTGGCTATGGCTACACCTTC.

The chain has TRBV6-5 and TRBJ2-2; 7 bases fit TRBD2. The germline gives CDR1 MNHEY, CDR2 SVGAGI. The CDR3 extends over 15 amino acids. V gave up 2 bases and J gave up 3 bases; unmatched junction bases: 3. CDR3 coding DNA: TGTGCCAGCAGTTACGAGGGAGGGGACACCGGGGAGCTGTTTTTT. Protein product: CASSYEGGDTGELFF.

As to this clone: One end of the junction fails to match germline, which may point to a read error. V gene TRBV4-3 combines with J gene TRBJ2-3; D not certain. Germline V lookup: CDR1 LGHNA, CDR2 YSLEER. CDR3 length equals 13 residues. Written as DNA, the CDR3 is TGCGCCAGCAGACAAGCCTACACAGATACGCAGTATTTT. Translating gives CASRQAYTDTQYF.

The chain combines TRBV6-1 with TRBJ1-3; weak D call: TRBD1 (5 bases). The V gene lost 6 bases and the J gene lost 3 bases, with 15 bases spanning the gap. CDR1 and CDR2 (germline): MNHNS, SASEGT. The CDR3 runs to 15 residues. CDR3 in DNA: TGTGCCAGCAGGCCACAGGTAGAAGTTGGAAACACCATATATTTT. Its protein is CASRPQVEVGNTIYF.

The gene calls are TRBV23-1 and TRBJ1-5; weak D call: TRBD1 (6 bases). TRBV23-1 is marked as an open reading frame, function uncertain. The ends were cut back, 4 bases at V and 6 bases at J, with 22 bases in the middle. This CDR3 region has 17 residues. The CDR3 DNA sequence: TGCGCCAGCAGTCCGACCCGTCAGGGACATTTGAGTCAGCCCCAGCATTTT. This gives the protein CASSPTRQGHLSQPQHF.

The rearrangement uses TRBV2 and TRBJ1-1; 9 bases map to TRBD1. CDR1 and CDR2 (germline): SNHLY, FYNNEI. V was pared by 7 bases and J by 6 bases, with 9 bases of the junction left unmatched. The CDR3 has 14 amino acids. CDR3 DNA sequence: TGTGCCAGCACGCCCTTACAGGGGGCGGCTGAAGCTTTCTTT. Its protein product is CASTPLQGAAEAFF.

DNA for the CDR3: TGTGCCAGCAGTGAGAACAGGGGAAACACCATATATTTT. It is translated as CASSENRGNTIYF. This chain uses TRBV2 with TRBJ1-3; a possible D gene is TRBD1 (5 bases). The V and J ends lost 3 bases and 4 bases respectively, with 7 bases between them. Per the germline V gene, CDR1 is SNHLY and CDR2 is FYNNEI. The CDR3 covers 13 residues.

J is TRBJ2-4 and V is TRBV13, with a tentative D call TRBD2 (6 bases). The germline CDR1 and CDR2 sequences are PRHDT and FYEKMQ (reference sequence). V gave up 5 bases and J gave up 6 bases, with 17 bases separating them. This CDR3 region has 15 residues. For the CDR3, the DNA is TGTGCCAGCAGCACTACTCGGGGGTGGGGAAACATTCAGTACTTC. Amino acid sequence: CASSTTRGWGNIQYF.

This clone has only one observation. The J gene is TRBJ2-4, the V gene TRBV7-3, with 7 bases identical to TRBD2. Germline trimming cut 4 bases from V and 1 base from J; bases unmatched to any gene: 4. Germline V gene data show CDR1 as SGHTA and CDR2 as FQGTGA. The CDR3 consists of 15 residues. The CDR3 loop is CASSSAGFAKNIQYF. The CDR3 DNA follows: TGTGCCAGCAGCTCAGCGGGGTTTGCCAAAAACATTCAGTACTTC.

The chain recombines TRBV11-3 with TRBJ2-1; 10 bases are shared with TRBD1. Germline V gives CDR1 SGHNT, CDR2 YENEEA. The CDR3 spans 15 residues. With V trimmed by 0 bases and J by 7 bases, 3 bases remained unmatched. The CDR3 DNA follows: TGTGCCAGCAGCTTAGAGGGACAGGGGAGGAATGAGCAGTTCTTC. Translating gives CASSLEGQGRNEQFF.

This clone was detected a few times. This sample includes further DNA sequences coding for the same CDR3. The chain joins TRBV7-9 to TRBJ1-1; D ambiguous. Germline lookup yields CDR1 SEHNR and CDR2 FQNEAQ (reference sequence). The CDR3 extends over 13 amino acids. Deletions cut 3 bases from V and 1 base from J, with 6 bases between. DNA for the CDR3: TGTGCCAGCAGCTTTACAGAGAACACTGAAGCTTTCTTT. Translation gives CASSFTENTEAFF.

The V gene is TRBV10-3, the J gene TRBJ2-7, with D hard to call. The CDR3 extends over 12 amino acids. Trimming pared 8 bases from V and 0 bases from J, leaving 8 bases between. Germline CDR1 is ENHRY and CDR2 is SYGVKD. CDR3 region: CAIGPSSYEQYF. In DNA, the CDR3 is TGTGCCATCGGGCCGTCCTCCTACGAGCAGTACTTC.

The chain is built from TRBV7-3 and TRBJ2-2, with TRBD2 matching 11 bases. V trimming: 5 bases; J trimming: 1 base; junction bases outside the gene matches: 12. Germline CDR1 is SGHTA and CDR2 is FQGTGA. The CDR3 totals 19 residues. The CDR3 nucleotides are TGTGCCAGCAGCGCCGGACTGGGTAGCGGGGGGGAGAACACCGGGGAGCTGTTTTTT. It specifies CASSAGLGSGGENTGELFF.

This chain links TRBV6-5 with TRBJ2-7; D possibly corresponds to TRBD2 (5 bases). The CDR3 sequence is 14 residues long. Germline CDR1 reads MNHEY; CDR2 reads SVGAGI. V lost 5 bases and J lost 3, with 14 bases in between. CDR3 DNA sequence: TGTGCCAGCAGTACGGGAACAGCAATCTACGAGCAGTACTTC. It codes for CASSTGTAIYEQYF.

This clone was seen more than once but under ten times. The chain joins TRBV12-5 to TRBJ2-5; 9 nucleotides line up with TRBD1. Germline assignment: CDR1 LGHNT and CDR2 FRNRAP. The CDR3 is 16 amino acids. Trimming took 6 bases from V and 3 from J; bases not matched to a gene: 11. This CDR3 reads CASGSAGTGKKETQYF. The CDR3 DNA reads as TGTGCTAGTGGGTCCGCCGGGACAGGGAAAAAAGAGACCCAGTACTTC.